The sequence of this TCR beta chain was determined in a study of T-cell reconstitution after alpha-beta-depleted transplantation in children. Study findings and constraints: T-cell counts and diversity were attributed mostly to newly produced T cells one year after transplant. Some patients showed high day-60 TCRbeta diversity, which derived from surviving recipient T cells and thymic progenitors. Where alpha-beta T cells came from about two months after transplant was reportedly several hundred expanded graft clones.

A TCRbeta library incorporating unique molecular identifiers was prepared. TCRdb re-called the PCR reads with MiXCR, one entry per CDR3 protein. The sample lists 200,000 to 250,000 distinct CDR3 sequences, under 13% occurring once. This clonotype has ten or more counts. No antigen is known for it. V lost 0 bases and J lost 0, with 8 bases in between. Per germline, CDR1 SGHRS and CDR2 YFSETQ. CDR3 size: 15 residues. Specimen: PBMCs, collected before TCRalphabeta/CD19-depleted stem cell transplant. The rearrangement links TRBV5-1 to TRBJ2-3; D unresolved. The source is a child younger than two with acute myeloid leukemia, due to receive a stem cell transplant. Written as DNA, the CDR3 is TGCGCCAGCAGCTTGGAACCCCTTAGCACAGATACGCAGTATTTT. As protein: CASSLEPLSTDTQYF.